This record looks at one T cell receptor beta chain sequence and its context. This entry is derived from a study of blood T cell repertoires in COVID-19. For the study at large: COVID-19 samples from acute and convalescent phases originated in the United States, Italy and Spain. The cDNA or gDNA used as material had been derived from T cells, B-cell-depleted T cells, or PBMCs.

CDR3 length: 14 amino acids. The germline V gene encodes CDR1 LNHDA and CDR2 SQIVND (reference sequence). V shed 1 base and J 5 bases; nucleotides not matched to a gene: 3. Original methodology: It was from reference gene primer amplification that nucleated cell counts were estimated. Measured with immunoSEQ multiplex PCR; TCRdb has only the in-frame clones, and not every one. Clone size and the V and J calls come from that table; the DNA yielded D and trimming. Of approximately 74,000 clones listed, 88% are singletons. Sample: peripheral blood. The V and J genes are TRBV19 and TRBJ1-1; 8 positions match TRBD1. The clonotype was recovered from a man in his 70s with acute or convalescent COVID-19. CDR3 in DNA: TGTGCCAGTAGTATAGGACAGGGGAGAACTGAAGCTTTCTTT. Protein product: CASSIGQGRTEAFF.